The clone carrying this TCR beta chain qualifies as medium-sized. The antigen is undetermined. Clones were sequenced by immunoSEQ multiplex PCR, and TCRdb holds only the in-frame ones, with some missing. In the table there are more than 20,000 clones, around 84% of which are singletons. The sample is drawn from a study of lymphopenia after photon versus proton radiotherapy. The CDR3 totals 15 residues. V was trimmed by 6 bases and J by 7 bases, leaving 23 bases between them. In germline, CDR1 is SGDLS, CDR2 YYNGEE. Findings and caveats of the study: Oligoclonal CD8+ Temra expansion after nadir drove photon patients' diversity drop. Photon-treated patients lost naive T cells and TCR diversity; proton-treated stayed stable.

The chain links TRBV9 to TRBJ2-7; D may match TRBD1 or TRBD2 (5 bases each). The receptor was derived from a man in his 60s with pancreatic cancer. The specimen comprised peripheral blood, sampled from a patient treated with photon-based radiotherapy. CDR3 in DNA: TGTGCCAGCAACTCTGGGGACGGAACACGTAAGGAGCAGTACTTC. It codes for CASNSGDGTRKEQYF.